The rows below give T cell receptor beta chains drawn from one sample of a study of T cells in Graves' hyperthyroidism and ophthalmopathy. TCRdb re-called the multiplex PCR reads with MiXCR, one entry per CDR3 protein. The sample yields about 400,000 distinct CDR3 sequences, 15% seen once. Sequenced sample: blood. Receptors originate from a woman aged 25 to 39 with Graves' hyperthyroidism. Both conserved end residues are part of each CDR3. The D gene is left open where the match is weak. Some rows mark clone size as missing; the rest say once, few, many or name a class of expanded clone.

v_gene,d_gene,j_gene,abundance,CDR3nt,CDR3aa
TRBV27,.,TRBJ2-3,many,TGTGCCAGCAGTTTAACAGGCCCGGGACTGAGCACAGATACGCAGTATTTT,CASSLTGPGLSTDTQYF
TRBV19,.,TRBJ1-3,once,TGTGCCAGTAGGGGACGGGAGATCTCTGGAAACACCATATATTTT,CASRGREISGNTIYF
TRBV3-1,TRBD2,TRBJ2-5,few,TGTGCCAGCAGCCAAGCGGGGGGGGGGCCGGTGGCTGAGACCCAGTACTTC,CASSQAGGGPVAETQYF
TRBV19,.,TRBJ1-4,few,TGTGCCAGTAGTATCCCGAGGGAAAAAAATGAAAAACTGTTTTTT,CASSIPREKNEKLFF
TRBV15,.,TRBJ2-7,many,TGTGCCACCAGCAGAGCTACGGGGTCTTCTACCGAGCAGTACTTC,CATSRATGSSTEQYF
TRBV5-1,.,TRBJ2-1,many,TGCGCCAGCAGCCGAACTGACAATGAGCAGTTCTTC,CASSRTDNEQFF
TRBV27,.,TRBJ2-7,many,TGTGCCAGCAGTTCCTCGGGTGGGGGGATTTACGAGCAGTACTTC,CASSSSGGGIYEQYF
TRBV20-1,TRBD1,TRBJ2-5,few,TGCAGTGCCCCCGGGACAGGGTTAGAGACCCAGTACTTC,CSAPGTGLETQYF
TRBV7-2,.,TRBJ2-1,.,TGTGCCAGCAGCTTAGTCTACGCCGGCTCCTACAATGAGCAGTTCTTC,CASSLVYAGSYNEQFF
TRBV6-1,.,TRBJ1-1,few,TGTGCCAGCAGGAGGAAAAACACTGAAGCTTTCTTT,CASRRKNTEAFF
TRBV27,.,TRBJ2-1,many,TGTGCCAGCTGGGAGTGGGGGGAGCAGTTCTTC,CASWEWGEQFF
TRBV27,.,TRBJ1-1,.,TGTGCCAGCAGTTTATTCGCTGCCAACACTGAAGCTTTCTTT,CASSLFAANTEAFF
TRBV18,.,TRBJ2-1,many,TGTGCCAGCTCTTACGGGAGTACTAGCAATGAGCAGTTCTTC,CASSYGSTSNEQFF
TRBV7-9,TRBD2,TRBJ2-1,.,TGTGCCAGCAGCTTACTCAGGACTAGCGGGAGCGCGAGCTCCTACAATGAGCAGTTCTTC,CASSLLRTSGSASSYNEQFF
TRBV25-1,.,TRBJ2-7,few,TGTGCCAGCAGTGATCACCGGGGACTGGAACGAGAGCAGTACTTC,CASSDHRGLEREQYF
TRBV5-5,.,TRBJ2-7,.,TGTGCCAGCACCCCCGGACGTTCAACCTACGAGCAGTACTTC,CASTPGRSTYEQYF